This T cell receptor beta chain was sequenced in a study of OX40 agonist ivuxolimab in advanced cancers. Study-level information: Aged 23 to 79 with a mean of approximately 57 years, they were about 83% male. Study-wide results and limits: The study observed clonal expansion of CD4+ and CD8+ blood T cells by week 6 at 0.1 to 3.0 mg/kg.

Profiling relied on immunoSEQ multiplex PCR, and the TCRdb table lists in-frame clones only, not all of them. The sample has over 50,000 clones; around four fifths are singletons. This clone was observed a few times. Antigen specificity is unknown. The CDR3 loop spans 16 amino acids. This clonotype was sampled from an adult with an advanced solid tumor such as melanoma, head and neck, liver or kidney cancer. Sequenced here: CD4+ or CD8+ T cells sorted from blood, sampled in a trial of the OX40 agonist ivuxolimab. This chain joins TRBV21-1 and TRBJ2-2; whether TRBD1, the table's D call, matches the DNA was not checked. TRBV21-1 is described as a pseudogene. For the CDR3, the DNA is TGTGCCAGCAGGGGAAACAGGGGGCGGCCCACCGGGGAGCTGTTTTTT. This sequence encodes CASRGNRGRPTGELFF.